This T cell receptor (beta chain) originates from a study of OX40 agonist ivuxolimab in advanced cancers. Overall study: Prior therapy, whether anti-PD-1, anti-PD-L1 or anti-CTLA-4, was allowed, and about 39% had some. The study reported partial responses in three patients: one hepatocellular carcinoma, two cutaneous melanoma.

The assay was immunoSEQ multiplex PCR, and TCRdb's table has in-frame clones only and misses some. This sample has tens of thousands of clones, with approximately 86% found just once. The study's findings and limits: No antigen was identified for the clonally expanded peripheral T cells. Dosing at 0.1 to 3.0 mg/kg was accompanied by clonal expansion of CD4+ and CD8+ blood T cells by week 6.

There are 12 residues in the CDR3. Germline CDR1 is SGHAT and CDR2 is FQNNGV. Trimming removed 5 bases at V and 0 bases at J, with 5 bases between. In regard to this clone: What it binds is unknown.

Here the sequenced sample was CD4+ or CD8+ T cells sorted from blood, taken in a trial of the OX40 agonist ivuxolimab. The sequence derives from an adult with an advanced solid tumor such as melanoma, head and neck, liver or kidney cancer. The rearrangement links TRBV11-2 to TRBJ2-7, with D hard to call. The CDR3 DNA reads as TGTGCCAGCAGCCCCGTCTCCTACGAGCAGTACTTC. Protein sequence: CASSPVSYEQYF. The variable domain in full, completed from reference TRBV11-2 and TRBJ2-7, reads EAGVAQSPRYKIIEKRQSVAFWCNPISGHATLYWYQQILGQGPKLLIQFQNNGVVDDSQLPKDRFSAERLKGVDSTLKIQPAKLEDSAVYLCASSPVSYEQYFGPGTRLTVT.